This TCR beta chain derives from a study of control samples from healthy donors and cancer patients. Method: immunoSEQ multiplex PCR; TCRdb's copy keeps in-frame clones and lacks some. Of about 75,000 clones in the sample, 94% were seen once. The receptor comes from a woman aged 40 to 49 in good health. The sequencing input was blood.

The DNA for the CDR3 is TGTGCCAGCAGCTTACTGACAGGGAACTACGAGCAGTACTTC. Translating it yields CASSLLTGNYEQYF. The chain couples TRBV11-3 to TRBJ2-7, with 7 positions matching TRBD1. This CDR3 spans 14 amino acids. Germline CDR1 and CDR2: SGHNT and YENEEA. V dropped 2 bases and J dropped 3; count of bases not matched to a gene: 4. The full variable domain, in which reference TRBV11-3 and TRBJ2-7 provide the parts outside the CDR3, is EAGVVQSPRYKIIEKKQPVAFWCNPISGHNTLYWYLQNLGQGPELLIRYENEEAVDDSQLPKDRFSAERLKGVDSTLKIQPAELGDSAVYLCASSLLTGNYEQYFGPGTRLTVT.